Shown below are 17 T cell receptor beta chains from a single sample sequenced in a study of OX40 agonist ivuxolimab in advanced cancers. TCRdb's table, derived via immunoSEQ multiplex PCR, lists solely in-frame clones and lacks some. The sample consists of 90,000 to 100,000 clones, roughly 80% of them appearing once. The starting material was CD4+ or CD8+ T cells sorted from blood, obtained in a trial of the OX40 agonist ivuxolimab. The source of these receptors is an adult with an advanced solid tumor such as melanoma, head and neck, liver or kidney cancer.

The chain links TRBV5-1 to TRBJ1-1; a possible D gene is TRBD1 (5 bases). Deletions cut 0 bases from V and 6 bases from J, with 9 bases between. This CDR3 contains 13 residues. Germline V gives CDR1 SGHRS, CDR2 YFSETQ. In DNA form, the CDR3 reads TGCGCCAGCAGCTTGGGGGGGAATTCTGAAGCTTTCTTT. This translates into CASSLGGNSEAFF.

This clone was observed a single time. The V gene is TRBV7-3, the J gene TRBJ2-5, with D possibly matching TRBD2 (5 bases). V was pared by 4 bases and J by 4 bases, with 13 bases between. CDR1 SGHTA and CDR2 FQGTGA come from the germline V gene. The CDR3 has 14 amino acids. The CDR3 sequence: CASSSGLERETQYF. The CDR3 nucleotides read TGTGCCAGCAGCTCCGGACTCGAAAGAGAGACCCAGTACTTC.

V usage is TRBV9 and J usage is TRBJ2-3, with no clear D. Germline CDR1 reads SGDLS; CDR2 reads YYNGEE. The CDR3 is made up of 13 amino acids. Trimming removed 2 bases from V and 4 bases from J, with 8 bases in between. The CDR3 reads CASSVAPPDTQYF. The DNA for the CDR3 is TGTGCCAGCAGCGTCGCGCCGCCAGATACGCAGTATTTT.

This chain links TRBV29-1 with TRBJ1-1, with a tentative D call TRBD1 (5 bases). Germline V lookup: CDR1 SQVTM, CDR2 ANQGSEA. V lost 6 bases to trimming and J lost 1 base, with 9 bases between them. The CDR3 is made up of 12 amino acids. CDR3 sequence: CSVTGSNTEAFF. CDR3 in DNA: TGCAGCGTAACAGGATCGAACACTGAAGCTTTCTTT.

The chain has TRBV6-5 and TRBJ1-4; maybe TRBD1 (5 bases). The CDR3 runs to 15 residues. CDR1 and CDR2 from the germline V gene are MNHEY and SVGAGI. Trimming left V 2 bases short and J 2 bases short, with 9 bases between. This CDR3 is CASSYVGHTNEKLFF. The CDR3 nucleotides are TGTGCCAGCAGTTACGTAGGACATACTAATGAAAAACTGTTTTTT.

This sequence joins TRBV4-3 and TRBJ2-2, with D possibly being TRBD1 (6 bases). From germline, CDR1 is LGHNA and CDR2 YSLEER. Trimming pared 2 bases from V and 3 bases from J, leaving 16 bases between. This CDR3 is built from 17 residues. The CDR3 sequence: CASSQNPPSGDTGELFF. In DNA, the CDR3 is TGCGCCAGCAGCCAAAACCCCCCCTCAGGGGACACCGGGGAGCTGTTTTTT.

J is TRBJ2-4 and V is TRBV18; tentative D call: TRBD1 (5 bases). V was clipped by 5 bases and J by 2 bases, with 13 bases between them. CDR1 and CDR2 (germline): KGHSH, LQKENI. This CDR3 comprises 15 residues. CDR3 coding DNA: TGTGCCAGCTCAGCTGGACACCTTTCCAAAAACATTCAGTACTTC. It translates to CASSAGHLSKNIQYF.

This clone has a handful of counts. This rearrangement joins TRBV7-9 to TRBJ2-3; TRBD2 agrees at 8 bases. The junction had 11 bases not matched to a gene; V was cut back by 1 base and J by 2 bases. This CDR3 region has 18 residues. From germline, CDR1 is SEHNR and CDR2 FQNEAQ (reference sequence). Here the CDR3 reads CASSLGAGTSYPTDTQYF. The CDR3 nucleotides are TGTGCCAGCAGCTTAGGGGCCGGGACTAGTTATCCCACAGATACGCAGTATTTT. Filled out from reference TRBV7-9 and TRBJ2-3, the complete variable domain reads DTGVSQNPRHKITKRGQNVTFRCDPISEHNRLYWYRQTLGQGPEFLTYFQNEAQLEKSRLLSDRFSAERPKGSFSTLEIQRTEQGDSAMYLCASSLGAGTSYPTDTQYFGPGTRLTVL.

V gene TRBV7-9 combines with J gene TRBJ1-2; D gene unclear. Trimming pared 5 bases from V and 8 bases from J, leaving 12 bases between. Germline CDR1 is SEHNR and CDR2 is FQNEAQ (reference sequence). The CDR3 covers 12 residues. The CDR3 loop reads CASSPLKEGYTF. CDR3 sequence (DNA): TGTGCCAGCAGCCCCCTAAAGGAGGGCTACACCTTC.

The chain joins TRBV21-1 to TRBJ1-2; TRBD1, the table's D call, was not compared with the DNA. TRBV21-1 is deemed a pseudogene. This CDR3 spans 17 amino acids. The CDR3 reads CASSARSSEQGEGGYTF. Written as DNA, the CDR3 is TGTGCCAGCAGCGCCAGATCTTCAGAACAGGGTGAGGGGGGCTACACCTTC.

The CDR3 sequence is CASSALRMYEQYF. The CDR3 DNA is TGTGCCAGCAGTGCCCTCCGGATGTACGAGCAGTACTTC. V gene TRBV6-1 combines with J gene TRBJ2-7; D is ambiguous. This CDR3 comprises 13 residues. CDR1 MNHNS and CDR2 SASEGT come from the germline V gene. The germline V and J ends were trimmed by 4 bases and 4 bases, with 11 bases remaining between them.

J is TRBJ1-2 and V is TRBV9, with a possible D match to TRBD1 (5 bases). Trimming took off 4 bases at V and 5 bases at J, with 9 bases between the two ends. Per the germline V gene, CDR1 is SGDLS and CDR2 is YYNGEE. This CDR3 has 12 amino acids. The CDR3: CASSPGGYGYTF. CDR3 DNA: TGTGCCAGCAGCCCCGGGGGATATGGCTACACCTTC.

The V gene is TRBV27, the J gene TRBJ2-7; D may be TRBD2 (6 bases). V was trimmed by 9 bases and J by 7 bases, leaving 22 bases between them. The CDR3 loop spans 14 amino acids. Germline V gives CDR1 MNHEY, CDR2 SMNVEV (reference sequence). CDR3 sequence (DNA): TGTGCCAGTCGACCAGGAGGGCCATTGGGGGAGCAGTACTTC. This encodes CASRPGGPLGEQYF.

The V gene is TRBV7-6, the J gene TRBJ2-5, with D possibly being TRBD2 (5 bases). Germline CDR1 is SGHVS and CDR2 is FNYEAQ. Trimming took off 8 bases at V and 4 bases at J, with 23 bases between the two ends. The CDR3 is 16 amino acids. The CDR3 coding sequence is TGTGCCAGCGGCCGACACAACGAGGGTTGGTCAGAGACCCAGTACTTC. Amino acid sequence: CASGRHNEGWSETQYF.

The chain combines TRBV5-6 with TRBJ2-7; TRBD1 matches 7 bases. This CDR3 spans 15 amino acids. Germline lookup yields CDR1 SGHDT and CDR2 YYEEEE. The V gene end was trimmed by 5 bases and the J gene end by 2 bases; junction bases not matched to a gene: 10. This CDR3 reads CASSLPGQKAYEQYF. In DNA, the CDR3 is TGTGCCAGCAGTCTTCCGGGACAGAAAGCCTACGAGCAGTACTTC.

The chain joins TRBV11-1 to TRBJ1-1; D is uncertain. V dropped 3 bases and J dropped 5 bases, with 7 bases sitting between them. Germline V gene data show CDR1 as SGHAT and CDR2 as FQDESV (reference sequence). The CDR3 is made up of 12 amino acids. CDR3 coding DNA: TGTGCCAGCAGCTTTGTCAGGACTGAAGCTTTCTTT. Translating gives CASSFVRTEAFF.

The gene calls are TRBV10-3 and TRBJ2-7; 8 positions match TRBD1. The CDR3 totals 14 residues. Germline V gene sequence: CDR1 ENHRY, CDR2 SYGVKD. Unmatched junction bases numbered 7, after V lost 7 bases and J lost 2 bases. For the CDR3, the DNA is TGTGCCATCACCGGAGGGACAGGTGCCTACGAGCAGTACTTC. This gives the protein CAITGGTGAYEQYF.